The 20 T cell receptor beta chains given below trace back to one sample, sequenced in a study of blood T cell repertoires in COVID-19. Clones were read by immunoSEQ multiplex PCR, and TCRdb kept only the in-frame ones, dropping some. The sample holds 150,000 to 200,000 clones, around 83% seen once. The specimen was peripheral blood. All receptors derive from a woman aged 30 to 39 with active or convalescent COVID-19.

The rearrangement joins TRBV7-2 to TRBJ2-3; D is perhaps TRBD2 (7 bases). This CDR3 spans 16 amino acids. Trimming removed 4 bases from V and 6 bases from J, with 20 bases in between. From germline, CDR1 is SGHTA and CDR2 FQGNSA. CDR3 loop: CASSSWGGPTIDTQYF. The CDR3 DNA reads as TGTGCCAGCAGCTCATGGGGGGGCCCAACGATTGATACGCAGTATTTT.

The chain combines TRBV12-3 or TRBV12-4 with TRBJ1-1; D may be TRBD1 (5 bases). Trimming shortened V by 5 bases and J by 9 bases, and 13 bases separated the two germline ends. CDR3 size: 12 residues. The CDR3 DNA reads as TGTGCCAGCAGTGGGGGGGAAAGGAAAGCTTTCTTT. Its translation is CASSGGERKAFF.

This clone was seen a single time. V is TRBV4-2 and J is TRBJ2-5, with TRBD2 as a possible D gene (5 bases). The CDR3 runs to 16 residues. V lost 0 bases, J lost 5 bases, and 16 bases lay in between. Germline V gives CDR1 LGHNA, CDR2 YNFKEQ. CDR3 amino acids: CASSQEGNSGGETQYF. CDR3 coding DNA: TGTGCCAGCAGCCAAGAAGGGAACAGCGGTGGGGAGACCCAGTACTTC.

J is TRBJ1-1 and V is TRBV2; 10 nucleotides line up with TRBD1. Germline values: CDR1 SNHLY, CDR2 FYNNEI. V shed 4 bases and J 1 base; nucleotides not matched to a gene: 6. The CDR3 loop spans 16 amino acids. CDR3 protein: CASSGTGGYSNTEAFF. The CDR3, as DNA: TGTGCCAGCAGTGGGACAGGGGGATACTCGAACACTGAAGCTTTCTTT.

V usage is TRBV5-4 and J usage is TRBJ2-7; TRBD2 matches at 7 bases. CDR1 and CDR2 (germline): SGHNT, YYREEE (reference sequence). V lost 1 base and J lost 3; bases outside the gene matches: 10. The CDR3 contains 16 residues. The CDR3 is CASSLPAGTTVYEQYF. The CDR3 nucleotides are TGTGCCAGCAGCTTGCCGGCCGGGACTACCGTCTACGAGCAGTACTTC.

V and J are TRBV15 and TRBJ1-2; 7 nucleotides align to TRBD1. V lost 0 bases to trimming and J lost 7 bases; unmatched junction nucleotides: 5. This CDR3 is 14 amino acids long. Germline values: CDR1 LNHNV, CDR2 YYDKDF (reference sequence). In nucleotides, the CDR3 is TGTGCCACCAGCAGAGAGCGGGACAGCGTTGGCTACACCTTC. This encodes CATSRERDSVGYTF.

The CDR3 region has the DNA TGTGCCAGCAGCTGGGGGGGACTAGCCGGGAATGAGCAGTTCTTC. Protein sequence: CASSWGGLAGNEQFF. This rearrangement joins TRBV11-3 to TRBJ2-1, with TRBD2 matching 9 bases. V was clipped by 4 bases and J by 7 bases; unmatched bases: 8. The CDR3 consists of 15 residues. Germline V gene sequence: CDR1 SGHNT, CDR2 YENEEA.

The sample holds many counts of this clone. The chain uses TRBV27 and TRBJ2-7, with 9 bases identical to TRBD2. The CDR3 sequence is 16 residues long. CDR1 is MNHEY, CDR2 SMNVEV, per germline (reference sequence). V dropped 0 bases and J dropped 7; count of bases not matched to a gene: 10. The chain's CDR3 is CASSLSGREGIWEQYF. Here the CDR3 DNA reads TGTGCCAGCAGTTTATCGGGGCGGGAGGGCATTTGGGAGCAGTACTTC.

This rearrangement joins TRBV25-1 to TRBJ1-1; D remains ambiguous. V lost 4 bases, J lost 1 base, and 16 bases lay in between. This CDR3 is 16 amino acids long. Germline V gene data show CDR1 as MGHDK and CDR2 as SYGVNS. The CDR3 loop is CASSGIVGQPNTEAFF. The CDR3 DNA reads TGTGCCAGCAGTGGAATTGTTGGGCAGCCGAACACTGAAGCTTTCTTT.

Concerning this clone: The sample carries other DNA sequences with the same CDR3. The chain has TRBV19 and TRBJ2-5; 8 positions match TRBD2. CDR3 length: 14 amino acids. Germline trimming cut 9 bases from V and 3 bases from J; bases unmatched to any gene: 9. Germline V gene sequence: CDR1 LNHDA, CDR2 SQIVND (reference sequence). For the CDR3, the DNA is TGTGCCAGCGGAGGAGCGGGGGCAGAAGAGACCCAGTACTTC. Its translation is CASGGAGAEETQYF.

This rearrangement joins TRBV6-5 to TRBJ2-2; maybe TRBD1 (6 bases). The V end lost 2 bases, the J end lost 2 bases, and 12 bases lay between the germline ends. This CDR3 is built from 16 residues. Germline V CDR1 and CDR2: MNHEY, SVGAGI. The CDR3 coding sequence is TGTGCCAGCAGTTACAAGGGACAACCCAACACCGGGGAGCTGTTTTTT. Translation gives CASSYKGQPNTGELFF.

J is TRBJ1-6 and V is TRBV5-1; the match to TRBD1 covers 7 bases. Unmatched junction bases numbered 3, after V lost 2 bases and J lost 7 bases. Germline CDR1 and CDR2: SGHRS and YFSETQ. This CDR3 spans 14 amino acids. This CDR3 reads CASSLGQANSPLHF. The CDR3, as DNA: TGCGCCAGCAGCTTAGGACAGGCGAATTCACCCCTCCACTTT.

The V gene is TRBV24-1, the J gene TRBJ2-1; 8 nucleotides agree with TRBD2. From germline, CDR1 is KGHDR and CDR2 SFDVKD. With 3 bases clipped from V and 1 base from J, the junction kept 7 bases outside the gene matches. This CDR3 is built from 17 residues. CDR3 loop: CATSDLPTSASYNEQFF. The CDR3 bases are TGTGCCACCAGTGATCTTCCGACTAGCGCGTCCTACAATGAGCAGTTCTTC.

The chain is built from TRBV11-2 and TRBJ2-3; 12 bases are shared with TRBD2. CDR1 and CDR2 from the germline V gene are SGHAT and FQNNGV. The CDR3 consists of 16 residues. V lost 3 bases and J lost 2; bases outside the gene matches: 3. CDR3: CASSLTSGGHTDTQYF. The CDR3 DNA sequence: TGTGCCAGCAGCTTGACTAGCGGGGGACACACAGATACGCAGTATTTT. Full variable domain (rest looked up from reference TRBV11-2 and TRBJ2-3): EAGVAQSPRYKIIEKRQSVAFWCNPISGHATLYWYQQILGQGPKLLIQFQNNGVVDDSQLPKDRFSAERLKGVDSTLKIQPAKLEDSAVYLCASSLTSGGHTDTQYFGPGTRLTVL.

V gene TRBV6-5 combines with J gene TRBJ1-1; tentatively, D is TRBD1 (6 bases). Between the trimmed V and J ends, which lost 5 bases and 4 bases, there was a span of 14 bases. The V gene's germline CDR1 is MNHEY and CDR2 SVGAGI. This CDR3 comprises 14 residues. CDR3 DNA sequence: TGTGCCAGCAGTCGTTTACAGGGATTCACTGAAGCTTTCTTT. Its translation is CASSRLQGFTEAFF.

The chain has TRBV13 and TRBJ1-2; no clear D gene. V lost 5 bases and J lost 1, with 8 bases in between. Germline assignment: CDR1 PRHDT and CDR2 FYEKMQ (reference sequence). The CDR3 has 13 amino acids. The CDR3 sequence is CASSIGDNYGYTF. The CDR3 DNA is TGTGCCAGCAGCATCGGGGATAACTATGGCTACACCTTC.

The gene calls are TRBV27 and TRBJ1-6; TRBD1 might be the D (5 bases). Germline V gene sequence: CDR1 MNHEY, CDR2 SMNVEV (reference sequence). The CDR3 has 12 residues. Trimming removed 6 bases from V and 12 bases from J, with 12 bases in between. In DNA, the CDR3 is TGTGCCAGCAGCCCCCAGGGTCGACCCCTCCACTTT. As protein: CASSPQGRPLHF.

The gene calls are TRBV5-1 and TRBJ1-2; 9 bases fit TRBD1. The ends lost 4 bases at V and 8 bases at J; junction bases unmatched: 6. The CDR3 covers 13 residues. CDR1 is SGHRS and CDR2 is YFSETQ in the germline V gene. The DNA for the CDR3 is TGCGCCAGCAGCCGGGGACAGGGTGGGGGCTACACCTTC. This codes for CASSRGQGGGYTF.

This sequence joins TRBV28 and TRBJ2-7, with 9 bases fitting TRBD2. The CDR3 has 14 residues. J was trimmed by 1 base and V by 6 bases; bases with no gene match: 4. CDR1 and CDR2 from the germline V gene are MDHEN and SYDVKM. The CDR3 reads CASRRGLASYEQYF. Here the CDR3 DNA reads TGTGCCAGCAGGAGGGGACTAGCTTCCTACGAGCAGTACTTC.

This chain links TRBV5-6 with TRBJ1-6; 8 nucleotides align to TRBD1. Germline CDR1 and CDR2: SGHDT and YYEEEE. The V gene end was trimmed by 3 bases and the J gene end by 9 bases; junction bases not matched to a gene: 8. The CDR3 covers 15 residues. CDR3 in amino acids: CASSSIRTGSSPLHF. CDR3 coding DNA: TGTGCCAGCAGCTCGATCCGGACAGGGAGTTCACCCCTCCACTTT.